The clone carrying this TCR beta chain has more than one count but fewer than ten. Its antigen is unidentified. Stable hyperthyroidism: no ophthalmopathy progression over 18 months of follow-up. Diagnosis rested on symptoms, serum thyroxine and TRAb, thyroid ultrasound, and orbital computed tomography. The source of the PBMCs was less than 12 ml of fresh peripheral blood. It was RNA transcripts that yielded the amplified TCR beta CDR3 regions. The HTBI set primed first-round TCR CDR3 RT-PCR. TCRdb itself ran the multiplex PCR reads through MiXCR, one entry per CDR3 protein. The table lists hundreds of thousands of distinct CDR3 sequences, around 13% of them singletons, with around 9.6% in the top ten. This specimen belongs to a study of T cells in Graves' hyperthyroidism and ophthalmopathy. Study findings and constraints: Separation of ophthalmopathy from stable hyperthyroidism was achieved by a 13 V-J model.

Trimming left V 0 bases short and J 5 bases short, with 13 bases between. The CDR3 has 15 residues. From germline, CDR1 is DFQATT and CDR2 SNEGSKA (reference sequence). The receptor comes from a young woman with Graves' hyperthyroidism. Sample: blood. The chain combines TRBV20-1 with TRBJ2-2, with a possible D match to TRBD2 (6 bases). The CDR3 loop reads CSAREAHGRTGELFF. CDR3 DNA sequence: TGCAGTGCTAGAGAAGCTCACGGGAGAACCGGGGAGCTGTTTTTT.